The present T cell receptor beta chain was sequenced within a study of blood T cell repertoires in COVID-19. Study-wide background: Whether acute or convalescent, the COVID-19 samples came from the United States, Italy and Spain.

This clone was counted only a few times. Germline V gene sequence: CDR1 LGHDT, CDR2 YNNKEL (reference sequence). This CDR3 contains 15 residues. V was pared by 4 bases and J by 5 bases, with 10 bases of the junction left unmatched. TCRdb's table, derived via immunoSEQ multiplex PCR, lists solely in-frame clones and lacks some. Seen here are about 120,000 clones, 79% observed once, and the top ten hold about 39%. The sample consisted of peripheral blood. The sequence came from a man aged 35 to 55 with active or convalescent COVID-19. The genes are TRBV3-1 (or the pseudogene TRBV3-2) and TRBJ1-1; 7 positions agree with TRBD1. The CDR3 nucleotides read TGTGCCAGCAGCCCGACAGGGCCTAAAGAGACTGAAGCTTTCTTT. Its translation: CASSPTGPKETEAFF.